A selection of T cell receptor beta chains follows, all from one sample in a study of human T cells and chemical hapten exposure. TCRdb used MiXCR to reprocess the RACE reads, holding one entry per CDR3 protein. The repertoire holds fewer than 500,000 distinct CDR3 sequences, roughly 4.8% seen once, with under 2.5% in the top ten. The sample in question was whole blood, obtained in connection with sensitization to the hapten diphenylcyclopropenone (DPC). These receptors were taken from a woman aged 50 to 60 with alopecia areata. Some clones in this sample may be carry-over from other donors' samples. Each CDR3 is given with its conserved first and last residue. D genes are given only for firm matches. Expanded clones are given a class, and other clones once, few, many or no size at all.

j_gene: TRBJ2-3
v_gene: TRBV6-5
abundance: many
d_gene: TRBD2
CDR3nt: TGTGCCAGCAGTCAGATTAGCGGGGTGAGCACAGATACGCAGTATTTT
CDR3aa: CASSQISGVSTDTQYF

j_gene: TRBJ2-1
v_gene: TRBV4-2
abundance: many
d_gene: TRBD1
CDR3nt: TGTGCCAGCAGCCTCAGGGGGCGCAGGTATGAGCAGTTCTTC
CDR3aa: CASSLRGRRYEQFF

j_gene: TRBJ1-3
v_gene: TRBV3-1
abundance: many
d_gene: NA
CDR3nt: TGTGCCAGCAGCTCCGGAGTGTCTGGAAACACCATATATTTT
CDR3aa: CASSSGVSGNTIYF

j_gene: TRBJ1-1
v_gene: TRBV5-1
abundance: many
d_gene: NA
CDR3nt: TGCGCCAGCAGCTTAATGGCAGTGAAGAACACTGAAGCTTTCTTT
CDR3aa: CASSLMAVKNTEAFF

j_gene: TRBJ1-2
v_gene: TRBV5-5
abundance: many
d_gene: NA
CDR3nt: TGTGCCAGCAGCTTGGAACAGGGCACCTATGGCTACACCTTC
CDR3aa: CASSLEQGTYGYTF

j_gene: TRBJ2-7
v_gene: TRBV7-2
abundance: many
d_gene: NA
CDR3nt: TGTGCCAGCTTGGGGACGGACGCCGAGCAGTACTTC
CDR3aa: CASLGTDAEQYF

j_gene: TRBJ1-1
v_gene: TRBV9
abundance: NA
d_gene: NA
CDR3nt: TGTGCCAGCAGCGTAGGTGAAGGGATAACTGAAGCTTTCTTT
CDR3aa: CASSVGEGITEAFF

j_gene: TRBJ1-3
v_gene: TRBV9
abundance: many
d_gene: NA
CDR3nt: TGTGCCAGCAGCGTAGACGGCAGGACGGGCGGAAACACCATATATTTT
CDR3aa: CASSVDGRTGGNTIYF

j_gene: TRBJ1-2
v_gene: TRBV12-3/TRBV12-4
abundance: NA
d_gene: NA
CDR3nt: TGTGCCAGCAGTCCATCACCTGTCGCTGGCTACACCTTC
CDR3aa: CASSPSPVAGYTF

j_gene: TRBJ1-2
v_gene: TRBV10-3
abundance: many
d_gene: TRBD1
CDR3nt: TGTGCCATCAGTGGGGACAGGGGCCCCCCTAACTATGGCTACACCTTC
CDR3aa: CAISGDRGPPNYGYTF

j_gene: TRBJ1-5
v_gene: TRBV10-3
abundance: NA
d_gene: NA
CDR3nt: TGTGCCATCAACGACGGACAGACGCCCCAGCATTTT
CDR3aa: CAINDGQTPQHF

j_gene: TRBJ2-3
v_gene: TRBV7-6
abundance: many
d_gene: TRBD1
CDR3nt: TGTGCCAGCAGCTGGGGACAGTTCACAGATACGCAGTATTTT
CDR3aa: CASSWGQFTDTQYF

j_gene: TRBJ1-1
v_gene: TRBV20-1
abundance: many
d_gene: NA
CDR3nt: TGCAGTGCTAGATTACCCCCTACGGGGGCGGACACTGAAGCTTTCTTT
CDR3aa: CSARLPPTGADTEAFF

j_gene: TRBJ2-7
v_gene: TRBV5-1
abundance: many
d_gene: NA
CDR3nt: TGCGCCAGCAGCTTGGCCTACCGATCGAGCGGACTTCCCTACGAGCAGTACTTC
CDR3aa: CASSLAYRSSGLPYEQYF